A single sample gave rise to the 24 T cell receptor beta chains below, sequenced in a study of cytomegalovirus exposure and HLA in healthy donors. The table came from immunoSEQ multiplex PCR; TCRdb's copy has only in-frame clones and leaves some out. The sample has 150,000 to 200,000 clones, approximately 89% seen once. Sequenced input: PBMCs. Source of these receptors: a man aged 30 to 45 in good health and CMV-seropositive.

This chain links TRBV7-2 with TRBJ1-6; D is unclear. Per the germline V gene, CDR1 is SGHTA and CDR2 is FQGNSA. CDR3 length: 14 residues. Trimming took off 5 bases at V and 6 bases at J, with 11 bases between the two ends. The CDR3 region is CASSLRRVNSPLHF. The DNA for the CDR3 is TGTGCCAGCAGCCTCCGACGGGTTAATTCACCCCTCCACTTT.

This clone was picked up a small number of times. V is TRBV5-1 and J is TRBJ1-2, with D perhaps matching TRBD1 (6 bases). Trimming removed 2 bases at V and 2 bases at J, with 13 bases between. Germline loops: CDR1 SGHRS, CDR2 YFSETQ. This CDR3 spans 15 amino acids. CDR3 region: CASSFYQGTNYGYTF. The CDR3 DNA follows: TGCGCCAGCAGCTTCTATCAGGGGACGAACTATGGCTACACCTTC.

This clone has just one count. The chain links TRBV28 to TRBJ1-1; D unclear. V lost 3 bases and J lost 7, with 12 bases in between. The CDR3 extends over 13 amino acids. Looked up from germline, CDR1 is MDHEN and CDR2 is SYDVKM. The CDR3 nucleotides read TGTGCCAGCAGTTTGACCTTAAGTAGTGAAGCTTTCTTT. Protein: CASSLTLSSEAFF. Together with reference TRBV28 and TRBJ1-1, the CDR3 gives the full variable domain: DVKVTQSSRYLVKRTGEKVFLECVQDMDHENMFWYRQDPGLGLRLIYFSYDVKMKEKGDIPEGYSVSREKKERFSLILESASTNQTSMYLCASSLTLSSEAFFGQGTRLTVV.

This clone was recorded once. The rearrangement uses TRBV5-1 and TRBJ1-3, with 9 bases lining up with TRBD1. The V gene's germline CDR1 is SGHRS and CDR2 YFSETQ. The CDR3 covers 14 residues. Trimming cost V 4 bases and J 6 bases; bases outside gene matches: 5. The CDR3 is CASSHGTGKNTIYF. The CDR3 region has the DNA TGCGCCAGCAGCCATGGGACAGGGAAAAACACCATATATTTT.

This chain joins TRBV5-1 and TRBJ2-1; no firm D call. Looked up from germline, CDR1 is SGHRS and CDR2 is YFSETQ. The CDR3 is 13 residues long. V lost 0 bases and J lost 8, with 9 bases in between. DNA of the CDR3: TGCGCCAGCAGCTTGGAGTTTGCCTATGAGCAGTTCTTC. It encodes CASSLEFAYEQFF. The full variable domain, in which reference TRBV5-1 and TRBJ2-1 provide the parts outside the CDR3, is KAGVTQTPRYLIKTRGQQVTLSCSPISGHRSVSWYQQTPGQGLQFLFEYFSETQRNKGNFPGRFSGRQFSNSRSEMNVSTLELGDSALYLCASSLEFAYEQFFGPGTRLTVL.

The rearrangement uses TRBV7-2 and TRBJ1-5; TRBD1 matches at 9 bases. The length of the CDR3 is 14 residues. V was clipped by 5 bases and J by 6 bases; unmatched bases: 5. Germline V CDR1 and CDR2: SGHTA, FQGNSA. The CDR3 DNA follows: TGTGCCAGCAGCGAAGGGACAGGGAGTCAGCCCCAGCATTTT. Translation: CASSEGTGSQPQHF. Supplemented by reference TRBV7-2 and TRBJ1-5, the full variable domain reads GAGVSQSPSNKVTEKGKDVELRCDPISGHTALYWYRQSLGQGLEFLIYFQGNSAPDKSGLPSDRFSAERTGGSVSTLTIQRTQQEDSAVYLCASSEGTGSQPQHFGDGTRLSIL.

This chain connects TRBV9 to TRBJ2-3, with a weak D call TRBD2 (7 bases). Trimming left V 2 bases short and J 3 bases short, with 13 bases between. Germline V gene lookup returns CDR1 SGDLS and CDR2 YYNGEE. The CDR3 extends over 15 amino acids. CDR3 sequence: CASSVRGARTDTQYF. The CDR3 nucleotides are TGTGCCAGCAGCGTCCGGGGGGCTCGGACAGATACGCAGTATTTT.

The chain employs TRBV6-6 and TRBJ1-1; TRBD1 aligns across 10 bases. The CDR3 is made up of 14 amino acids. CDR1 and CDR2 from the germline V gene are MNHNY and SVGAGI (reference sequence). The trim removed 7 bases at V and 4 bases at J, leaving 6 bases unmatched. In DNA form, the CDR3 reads TGTGCCAGCACCGTGACAGGGGGCCTCACTGAAGCTTTCTTT. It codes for CASTVTGGLTEAFF.

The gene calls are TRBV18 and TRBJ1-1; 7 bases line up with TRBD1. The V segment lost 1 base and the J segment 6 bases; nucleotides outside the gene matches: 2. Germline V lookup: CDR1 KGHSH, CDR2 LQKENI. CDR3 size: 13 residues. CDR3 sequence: CASSPQGASEAFF. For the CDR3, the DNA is TGTGCCAGCTCACCACAGGGGGCCTCTGAAGCTTTCTTT.

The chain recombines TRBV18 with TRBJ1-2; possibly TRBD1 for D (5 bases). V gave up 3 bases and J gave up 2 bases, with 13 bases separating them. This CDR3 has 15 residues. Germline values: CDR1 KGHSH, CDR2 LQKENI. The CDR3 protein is CASSPSLTENYGYTF. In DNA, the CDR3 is TGTGCCAGCTCACCGTCGTTGACAGAGAACTATGGCTACACCTTC.

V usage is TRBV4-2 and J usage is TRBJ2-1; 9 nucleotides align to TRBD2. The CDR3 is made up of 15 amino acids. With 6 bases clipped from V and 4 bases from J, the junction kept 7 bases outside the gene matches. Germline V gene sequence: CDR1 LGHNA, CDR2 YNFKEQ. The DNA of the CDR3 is TGTGCCAGCAGTCGTAGCGGGAGAGAGTACAATGAGCAGTTCTTC. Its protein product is CASSRSGREYNEQFF.

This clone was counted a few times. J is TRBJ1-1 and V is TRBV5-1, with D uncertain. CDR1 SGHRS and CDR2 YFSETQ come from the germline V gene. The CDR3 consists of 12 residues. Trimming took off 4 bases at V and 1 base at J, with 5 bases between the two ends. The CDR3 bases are TGCGCCAGCAGCGCGGGGAACACTGAAGCTTTCTTT. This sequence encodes CASSAGNTEAFF.

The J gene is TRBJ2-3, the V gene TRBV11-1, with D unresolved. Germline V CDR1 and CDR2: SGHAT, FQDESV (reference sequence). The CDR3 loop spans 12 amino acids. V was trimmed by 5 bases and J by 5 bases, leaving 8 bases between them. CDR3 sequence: CASSTIGDTQYF. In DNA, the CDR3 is TGTGCCAGCAGCACGATTGGAGATACGCAGTATTTT.

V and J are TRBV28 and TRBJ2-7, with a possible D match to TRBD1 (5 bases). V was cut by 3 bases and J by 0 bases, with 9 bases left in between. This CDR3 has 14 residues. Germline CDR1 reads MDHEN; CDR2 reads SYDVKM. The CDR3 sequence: CASSLTASSYEQYF. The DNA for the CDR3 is TGTGCCAGCAGTTTGACAGCGAGCTCCTACGAGCAGTACTTC.

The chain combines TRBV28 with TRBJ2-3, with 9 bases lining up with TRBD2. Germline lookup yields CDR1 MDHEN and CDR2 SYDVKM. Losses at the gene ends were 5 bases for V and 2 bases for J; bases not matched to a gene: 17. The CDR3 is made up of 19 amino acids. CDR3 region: CASSPSGMGLAGLTDTQYF. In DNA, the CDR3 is TGTGCCAGCAGTCCCTCAGGGATGGGGCTAGCGGGGCTCACAGATACGCAGTATTTT. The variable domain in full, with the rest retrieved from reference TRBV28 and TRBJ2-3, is DVKVTQSSRYLVKRTGEKVFLECVQDMDHENMFWYRQDPGLGLRLIYFSYDVKMKEKGDIPEGYSVSREKKERFSLILESASTNQTSMYLCASSPSGMGLAGLTDTQYFGPGTRLTVL.

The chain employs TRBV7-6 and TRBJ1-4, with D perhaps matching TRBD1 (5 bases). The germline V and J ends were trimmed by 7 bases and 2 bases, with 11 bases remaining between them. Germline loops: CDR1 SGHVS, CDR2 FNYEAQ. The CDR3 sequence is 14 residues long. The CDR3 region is CASTSGGTNEKLFF. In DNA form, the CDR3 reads TGTGCCAGCACCTCCGGGGGGACTAATGAAAAACTGTTTTTT.

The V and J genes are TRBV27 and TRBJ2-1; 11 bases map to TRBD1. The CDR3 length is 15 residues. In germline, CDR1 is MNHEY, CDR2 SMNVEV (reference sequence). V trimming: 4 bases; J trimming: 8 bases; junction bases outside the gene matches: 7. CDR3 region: CASSSPWTGGDEQFF. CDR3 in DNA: TGTGCCAGCAGTTCCCCCTGGACAGGGGGCGATGAGCAGTTCTTC.

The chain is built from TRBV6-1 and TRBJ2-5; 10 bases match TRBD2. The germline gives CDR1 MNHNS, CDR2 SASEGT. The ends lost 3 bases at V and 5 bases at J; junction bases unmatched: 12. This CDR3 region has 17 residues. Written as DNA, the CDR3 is TGTGCCAGCAGTGATGCGCGTTTAGCGGGAGGTGGGGAGACCCAGTACTTC. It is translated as CASSDARLAGGGETQYF.

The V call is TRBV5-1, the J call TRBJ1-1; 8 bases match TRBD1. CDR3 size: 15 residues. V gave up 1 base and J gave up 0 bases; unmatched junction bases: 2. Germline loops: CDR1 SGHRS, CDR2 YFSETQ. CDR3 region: CASSLTGGMNTEAFF. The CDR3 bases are TGCGCCAGCAGCTTGACAGGGGGGATGAACACTGAAGCTTTCTTT.

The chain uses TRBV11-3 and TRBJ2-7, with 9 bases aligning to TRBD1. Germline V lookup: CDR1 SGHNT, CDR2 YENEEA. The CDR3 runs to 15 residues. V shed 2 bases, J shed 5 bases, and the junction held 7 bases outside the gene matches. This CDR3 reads CASSLLTGGWDEQYF. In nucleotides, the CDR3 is TGTGCCAGCAGCTTACTGACAGGGGGTTGGGACGAGCAGTACTTC. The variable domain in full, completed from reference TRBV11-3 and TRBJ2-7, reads EAGVVQSPRYKIIEKKQPVAFWCNPISGHNTLYWYLQNLGQGPELLIRYENEEAVDDSQLPKDRFSAERLKGVDSTLKIQPAELGDSAVYLCASSLLTGGWDEQYFGPGTRLTVT.

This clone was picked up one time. This CDR3 reads CAQSSQSYNEQFF. The DNA for the CDR3 is TGTGCTCAGTCCTCACAGTCCTACAATGAGCAGTTCTTC. The chain carries TRBV30 and TRBJ2-1; D is unclear. The germline gives CDR1 GTSNPN, CDR2 SVGIG (reference sequence). This CDR3 spans 13 amino acids. Full variable domain (missing parts from reference TRBV30 and TRBJ2-1): SQTIHQWPATLVQPVGSPLSLECTVEGTSNPNLYWYRQAAGRGLQLLFYSVGIGQISSEVPQNLSASRPQDRQFILSSKKLLLSDSGFYLCAQSSQSYNEQFFGPGTRLTVL.

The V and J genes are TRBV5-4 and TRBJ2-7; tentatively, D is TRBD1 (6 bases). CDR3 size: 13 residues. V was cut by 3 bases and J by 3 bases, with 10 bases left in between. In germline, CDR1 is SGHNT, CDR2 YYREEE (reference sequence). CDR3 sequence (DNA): TGTGCCAGCAGCTCATGGGACAACTACGAGCAGTACTTC. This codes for CASSSWDNYEQYF.

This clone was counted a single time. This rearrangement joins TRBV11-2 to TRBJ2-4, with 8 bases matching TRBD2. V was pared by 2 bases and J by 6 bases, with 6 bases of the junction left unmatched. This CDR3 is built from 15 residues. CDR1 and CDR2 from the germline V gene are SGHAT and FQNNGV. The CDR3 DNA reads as TGTGCCAGCAGCTTAAACGGGGGGGCCGTAAACATTCAGTACTTC. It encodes CASSLNGGAVNIQYF.

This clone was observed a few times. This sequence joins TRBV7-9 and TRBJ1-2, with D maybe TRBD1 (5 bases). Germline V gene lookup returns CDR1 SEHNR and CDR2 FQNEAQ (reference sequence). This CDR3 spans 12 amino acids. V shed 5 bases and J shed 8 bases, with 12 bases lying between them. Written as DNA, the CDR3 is TGTGCCAGCAGCCCGGGACGGGGAGGCTACACCTTC. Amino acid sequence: CASSPGRGGYTF.